This is a list of T cell receptor beta chains from one sample in a study of long-term antiretroviral therapy in people with HIV. Clones were sequenced by immunoSEQ multiplex PCR, and TCRdb holds only the in-frame ones, with some missing. Of about 50,000 clones listed, around 84% are singletons. The input for sequencing was unsorted PBMCs, taken 0.8 years after starting antiretroviral therapy. Receptors originate from a woman in her late teens or twenties with HIV. The CDR3 runs from the conserved cysteine through the conserved F or W. Each record gives: D gene, clone size, J gene, V gene, CDR3 protein, CDR3 DNA. D genes are given only for firm matches. Size tells how often a clone was seen (once, few, many) or the class of an expanded clone, and some rows leave it out.

NA,NA,TRBJ2-7,TRBV10-3,CAISENRGGMDEQYF,TGTGCCATCAGTGAAAACAGGGGGGGAATGGACGAGCAGTACTTC
NA,NA,TRBJ1-5,TRBV27,CASSPRTTDQPQHF,TGTGCCAGCAGCCCGAGGACAACCGATCAGCCCCAGCATTTT
TRBD1,NA,TRBJ2-5,TRBV6-5,CASSSGTGGLETQYF,TGTGCCAGCAGTTCAGGGACAGGGGGTTTGGAGACCCAGTACTTC
TRBD2,NA,TRBJ2-7,TRBV11-2,CASSSSRGAYEQYF,TGTGCCAGCAGCTCCTCCCGGGGGGCCTACGAGCAGTACTTC
NA,NA,TRBJ2-7,TRBV6-1,CASSEPSYSEQYF,TGTGCCAGCAGTGAACCCTCCTACAGTGAGCAGTACTTC
TRBD2,NA,TRBJ2-2,TRBV6-1,CASSGTSGNTGELFF,TGTGCCAGCAGTGGGACTAGCGGGAACACCGGGGAGCTGTTTTTT
TRBD2,few,TRBJ2-7,TRBV19,CASTFASGRAYEQYF,TGTGCCAGTACCTTTGCTAGCGGGAGGGCCTACGAGCAGTACTTC
NA,NA,TRBJ1-3,TRBV6-5,CASSYRGSGNTIYF,TGTGCCAGCAGTTACAGGGGATCTGGAAACACCATATATTTT
TRBD1,NA,TRBJ2-1,TRBV10-3,CAISDPAGDSSYNEQFF,TGTGCCATCAGTGACCCCGCCGGGGACAGCTCCTACAATGAGCAGTTCTTC
NA,NA,TRBJ2-1,TRBV10-1,CASSDLTGVDNEQFF,TGCGCCAGCAGTGATTTAACGGGAGTTGACAATGAGCAGTTCTTC
TRBD2,NA,TRBJ2-2,TRBV2,CASGLAGGATGELFF,TGTGCCAGCGGACTAGCAGGAGGGGCCACCGGGGAGCTGTTTTTT
TRBD2,NA,TRBJ2-1,TRBV5-4,CASSPGGVVNEQFF,TGTGCCAGCAGCCCGGGGGGAGTGGTGAATGAGCAGTTCTTC
NA,once,TRBJ2-1,TRBV14,CASSQDAGISYNEQFF,TGTGCCAGCAGCCAAGACGCGGGAATCTCCTACAATGAGCAGTTCTTC
NA,NA,TRBJ1-6,TRBV6-5,CASSLRREGSPLHF,TGTGCCAGCAGTTTGAGGCGGGAGGGGTCACCCCTCCACTTT
NA,NA,TRBJ2-7,TRBV6-6,CASSYSMAGVEEQYF,TGTGCCAGCAGTTACTCGATGGCAGGTGTTGAGGAGCAGTACTTC
TRBD1,NA,TRBJ2-3,TRBV28,CASSLGTGRTDTQYF,TGTGCCAGCAGTTTAGGGACAGGCCGCACAGATACGCAGTATTTT
TRBD2,once,TRBJ2-1,TRBV7-2,CASRPSGSSYNEQFF,TGTGCCAGCAGACCTAGCGGGAGCTCCTACAATGAGCAGTTCTTC
TRBD1,NA,TRBJ2-3,TRBV5-1,CASSPTGGREIPLTDTQYF,TGCGCCAGCAGCCCGACAGGGGGGCGGGAGATCCCCCTCACAGATACGCAGTATTTT
NA,NA,TRBJ2-2,TRBV7-3,CASSLMVTGELFF,TGTGCCAGCAGCTTAATGGTAACCGGGGAGCTGTTTTTT
TRBD1,NA,TRBJ1-2,TRBV27,CASSLGGQGAYGYTF,TGTGCCAGCAGTTTGGGAGGACAGGGGGCGTACGGCTACACCTTC
NA,NA,TRBJ2-6,TRBV28,CASRTANSGANVLTF,TGTGCCAGCAGAACAGCTAACTCTGGGGCCAACGTCCTGACTTTC
TRBD1,NA,TRBJ2-5,TRBV5-6,CASSIGQGLQETQYF,TGTGCCAGCAGCATCGGACAGGGGCTACAAGAGACCCAGTACTTC
NA,NA,TRBJ2-3,TRBV27,CASSLPGTRRGDTQYF,TGTGCCAGCAGTTTACCCGGGACCCGGAGGGGGGATACGCAGTATTTT
NA,NA,TRBJ2-1,TRBV6-5,CASSGLRYNEQFF,TGTGCCAGCAGTGGATTACGGTACAATGAGCAGTTCTTC
NA,NA,TRBJ1-1,TRBV6-4,CASSDRPGGMYTEAFF,TGTGCCAGCAGTGACAGACCTGGGGGCATGTACACTGAAGCTTTCTTT
TRBD2,medium-sized,TRBJ2-5,TRBV25-1,CASSEFTSGVGETQYF,TGTGCCAGCAGTGAATTCACTAGCGGGGTAGGGGAGACCCAGTACTTC
NA,few,TRBJ2-7,TRBV5-1,CASLGPGAEQYF,TGCGCCAGCTTGGGGCCCGGCGCCGAGCAGTACTTC
NA,NA,TRBJ1-4,TRBV18,CASSPDLDEKLFF,TGTGCCAGCTCGCCCGACTTAGATGAAAAACTGTTTTTT
NA,NA,TRBJ1-6,TRBV28,CASSLGPGLVSPLHF,TGTGCCAGCAGTTTAGGTCCAGGGTTGGTTTCACCCCTCCACTTT
TRBD1,NA,TRBJ2-3,TRBV9,CASSVVPGQGTDTQYF,TGTGCCAGCAGCGTAGTACCGGGACAGGGCACAGATACGCAGTATTTT